This TCR beta chain originates from a study of blood T cell repertoires in COVID-19. Germline V gene sequence: CDR1 SGHTA, CDR2 FQGNSA. This CDR3 spans 12 amino acids. V was trimmed by 1 base and J by 9 bases, leaving 10 bases between them. Study processing details: Reference gene primer amplification in the assay estimated nucleated cell counts. The table came from immunoSEQ multiplex PCR; TCRdb's copy has only in-frame clones and leaves some out. The V and J calls and clone size are taken from that table; D and trimming were inferred from the DNA. The sample lists around 25,000 clones, around 89% occurring once.

The receptor was derived from a woman aged 55-75 years with active COVID-19. The genes are TRBV7-2 and TRBJ2-7; weak D call: TRBD2 (5 bases). The specimen was peripheral blood. CDR3 amino acids: CASSLVAGGQYF. DNA of the CDR3: TGTGCCAGCAGCTTAGTGGCGGGCGGGCAGTACTTC.